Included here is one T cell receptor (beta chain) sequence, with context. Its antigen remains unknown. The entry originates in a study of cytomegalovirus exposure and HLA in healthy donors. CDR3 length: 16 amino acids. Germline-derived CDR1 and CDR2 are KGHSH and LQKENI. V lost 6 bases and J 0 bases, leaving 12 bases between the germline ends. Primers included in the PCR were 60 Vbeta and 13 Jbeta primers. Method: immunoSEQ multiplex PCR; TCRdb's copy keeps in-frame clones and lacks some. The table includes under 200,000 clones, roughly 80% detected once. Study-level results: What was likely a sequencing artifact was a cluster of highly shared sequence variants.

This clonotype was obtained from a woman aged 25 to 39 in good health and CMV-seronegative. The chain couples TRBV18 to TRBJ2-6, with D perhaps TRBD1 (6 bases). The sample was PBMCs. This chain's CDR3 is CASSQQGLSGANVLTF. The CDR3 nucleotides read TGTGCCAGCTCTCAACAGGGCCTCTCTGGGGCCAACGTCCTGACTTTC.